This is a list of T cell receptor beta chains from one sample in a study of blood T cell repertoires in COVID-19. Profiling relied on immunoSEQ multiplex PCR, and the TCRdb table lists in-frame clones only, not all of them. The table has some 320,000 clones, about 90% seen once. Sequenced: PBMCs or T cells enriched from blood (not recorded which). The origin of the receptors is a woman aged 30 to 39 who had recovered from COVID-19. Both conserved end residues are part of each CDR3. D genes are given only for firm matches. A row's size may be missing; if present it is once, few, many or a size class.

length: 19; V: TRBV10-2; J: TRBJ2-7; D: TRBD1; size: .; CDR3: CASSERGQGPRFSSYEQYF; DNA: TGCGCCAGCAGTGAAAGGGGACAGGGGCCAAGATTTTCCTCCTACGAGCAGTACTTC
length: 13; V: TRBV6-5; J: TRBJ1-2; D: TRBD1; size: .; CDR3: CASSFGQGYGYTF; DNA: TGTGCCAGCAGTTTTGGACAGGGCTATGGCTACACCTTC
length: 15; V: TRBV7-6; J: TRBJ1-6; D: TRBD1; size: few; CDR3: CASSVRDRVNSPLHF; DNA: TGTGCCAGCAGCGTTCGGGACAGGGTAAATTCACCCCTCCACTTT
length: 15; V: TRBV27; J: TRBJ2-1; D: TRBD2; size: once; CDR3: CASSFYSGGRDEQFF; DNA: TGTGCCAGCAGTTTTTACTCGGGGGGGCGCGATGAGCAGTTCTTC
length: 18; V: TRBV9; J: TRBJ2-2; D: TRBD2; size: .; CDR3: CASSVELPSGHLTGELFF; DNA: TGTGCCAGCAGCGTAGAATTGCCTAGCGGGCATCTCACCGGGGAGCTGTTTTTT
length: 15; V: TRBV27; J: TRBJ1-5; D: .; size: .; CDR3: CASRKGGYFNQPQHF; DNA: TGTGCCAGCAGGAAAGGGGGTTACTTCAATCAGCCCCAGCATTTT
length: 15; V: TRBV18; J: TRBJ2-5; D: TRBD2; size: .; CDR3: CASSPTSGARETQYF; DNA: TGTGCCAGCTCACCGACTAGCGGGGCGAGGGAGACCCAGTACTTC
length: 19; V: TRBV4-3; J: TRBJ2-2; D: TRBD1; size: once; CDR3: CASSQEEIGQGKNTGELFF; DNA: TGCGCCAGCAGCCAAGAAGAGATTGGACAGGGCAAGAACACCGGGGAGCTGTTTTTT
length: 14; V: TRBV20-1; J: TRBJ2-1; D: TRBD2; size: .; CDR3: CSASRLAGGNEQFF; DNA: TGCAGTGCTAGTCGGCTAGCGGGGGGCAATGAGCAGTTCTTC
length: 13; V: TRBV6-1; J: TRBJ2-7; D: TRBD1; size: once; CDR3: CASSERGPYEQYF; DNA: TGTGCCAGCAGTGAGAGGGGGCCGTACGAGCAGTACTTC
length: 16; V: TRBV10-3; J: TRBJ2-3; D: .; size: once; CDR3: CAISGGAGIHTDTQYF; DNA: TGTGCCATCAGTGGGGGTGCGGGGATCCACACAGATACGCAGTATTTT
length: 13; V: TRBV7-2; J: TRBJ1-2; D: .; size: .; CDR3: CASSSGYGYGYTF; DNA: TGTGCCAGCAGCTCAGGGTATGGCTATGGCTACACCTTC
length: 13; V: TRBV24-1; J: TRBJ1-2; D: .; size: .; CDR3: CATSDYSGYGYTF; DNA: TGTGCCACCAGTGATTACAGCGGCTATGGCTACACCTTC
length: 16; V: TRBV6-2/TRBV6-3; J: TRBJ1-5; D: .; size: once; CDR3: CASSYSTRGGNQPQHF; DNA: TGTGCCAGCAGTTACTCGACCAGGGGTGGTAATCAGCCCCAGCATTTT
length: 19; V: TRBV19; J: TRBJ1-5; D: .; size: few; CDR3: CASSSSPGHIQYSNQPQHF; DNA: TGTGCCAGTAGTTCTTCCCCGGGACACATACAATATAGCAATCAGCCCCAGCATTTT
length: 14; V: TRBV6-2/TRBV6-3; J: TRBJ1-5; D: TRBD1; size: .; CDR3: CASSYRGQHQPQHF; DNA: TGTGCCAGCAGTTACCGGGGACAGCATCAGCCCCAGCATTTT
length: 15; V: TRBV7-2; J: TRBJ1-2; D: TRBD1; size: .; CDR3: CASSLKGQGAGGYTF; DNA: TGTGCCAGCAGCTTAAAGGGACAGGGGGCAGGAGGCTACACCTTC
length: 15; V: TRBV2; J: TRBJ1-2; D: .; size: .; CDR3: CASSEEGGSGYGYTF; DNA: TGTGCCAGCAGTGAGGAGGGGGGGAGCGGCTATGGCTACACCTTC
length: 14; V: TRBV2; J: TRBJ1-2; D: TRBD1; size: once; CDR3: CASSLDRGSYGYTF; DNA: TGTGCCAGCAGTTTAGACAGGGGTAGCTATGGCTACACCTTC
length: 15; V: TRBV7-8; J: TRBJ2-1; D: TRBD2; size: .; CDR3: CASSLGTRVVSEQFF; DNA: TGTGCCAGCAGCTTAGGGACTAGGGTGGTGAGTGAGCAGTTCTTC
length: 14; V: TRBV9; J: TRBJ1-2; D: .; size: .; CDR3: CASSVGSGAYGYTF; DNA: TGTGCCAGCAGCGTAGGATCGGGAGCCTATGGCTACACCTTC
length: 14; V: TRBV2; J: TRBJ2-1; D: .; size: .; CDR3: CASSVAGIYNEQFF; DNA: TGTGCCAGCAGTGTGGCAGGGATCTACAATGAGCAGTTCTTC
length: 15; V: TRBV6-5; J: TRBJ2-7; D: .; size: .; CDR3: CASSYRDLVGYEQYF; DNA: TGTGCCAGCAGTTACAGGGACTTAGTAGGCTACGAGCAGTACTTC
length: 15; V: TRBV27; J: TRBJ1-4; D: TRBD1; size: .; CDR3: CASSSYRGTNEKLFF; DNA: TGTGCCAGCAGTTCCTACAGGGGAACTAATGAAAAACTGTTTTTT
length: 13; V: TRBV11-3; J: TRBJ1-1; D: .; size: .; CDR3: CASSSQAATEAFF; DNA: TGTGCCAGCAGCTCTCAGGCTGCCACTGAAGCTTTCTTT
length: 16; V: TRBV7-2; J: TRBJ2-5; D: TRBD1; size: .; CDR3: CASSPPGQGAHETQYF; DNA: TGTGCCAGCAGCCCGCCGGGACAGGGGGCGCATGAGACCCAGTACTTC
length: 10; V: TRBV20-1; J: TRBJ2-2; D: .; size: many; CDR3: CSVRAGELFF; DNA: TGCAGTGTCCGGGCCGGGGAGCTGTTTTTT
length: 14; V: TRBV6-4; J: TRBJ2-3; D: .; size: .; CDR3: CASSDSGGRDTQYF; DNA: TGTGCCAGCAGTGACTCTGGGGGCCGAGATACGCAGTATTTT
length: 19; V: TRBV27; J: TRBJ2-7; D: TRBD1; size: .; CDR3: CASSTPLSGTGGSLYEQYF; DNA: TGTGCCAGCAGTACCCCCTTATCCGGGACAGGGGGCTCTCTGTACGAGCAGTACTTC
length: 15; V: TRBV19; J: TRBJ1-1; D: .; size: few; CDR3: CASSRTDIMNTEAFF; DNA: TGTGCCAGTAGTAGGACGGACATTATGAACACTGAAGCTTTCTTT
length: 13; V: TRBV7-9; J: TRBJ1-1; D: .; size: .; CDR3: CASSPYRDTEAFF; DNA: TGTGCCAGCAGCCCATACAGGGACACTGAAGCTTTCTTT
length: 13; V: TRBV5-1; J: TRBJ1-5; D: .; size: .; CDR3: CASSPDRNQPQHF; DNA: TGCGCCAGCAGCCCCGACAGGAATCAGCCCCAGCATTTT
length: 13; V: TRBV2; J: TRBJ1-4; D: .; size: .; CDR3: CASSWNRLEKLFF; DNA: TGTGCCAGCAGTTGGAACAGGCTCGAAAAACTGTTTTTT
length: 13; V: TRBV12-5; J: TRBJ1-2; D: .; size: .; CDR3: CASRRDTHYGYTF; DNA: TGTGCTAGTCGCCGGGACACTCATTATGGCTACACCTTC
length: 14; V: TRBV5-1; J: TRBJ2-6; D: .; size: .; CDR3: CASSLAGTANVLTF; DNA: TGCGCCAGCAGCTTGGCAGGGACTGCCAACGTCCTGACTTTC
length: 14; V: TRBV7-9; J: TRBJ1-6; D: .; size: .; CDR3: CASGVEGLHSPLHF; DNA: TGTGCCAGCGGGGTTGAGGGACTACATTCACCCCTCCACTTT
length: 12; V: TRBV25-1; J: TRBJ2-5; D: .; size: .; CDR3: CASSEPQETQYF; DNA: TGTGCCAGCAGTGAACCTCAAGAGACCCAGTACTTC
length: 17; V: TRBV5-1; J: TRBJ1-1; D: .; size: .; CDR3: CASSLKLGEGDMGEAFF; DNA: TGCGCCAGCAGCTTAAAATTAGGAGAAGGAGATATGGGTGAAGCTTTCTTT
length: 14; V: TRBV7-9; J: TRBJ2-7; D: TRBD1; size: .; CDR3: CASSFLRDSYEQYF; DNA: TGTGCCAGCAGCTTTCTTCGGGACAGTTACGAGCAGTACTTC
length: 16; V: TRBV5-1; J: TRBJ1-1; D: TRBD1; size: .; CDR3: CASSHQGVVGGTEAFF; DNA: TGCGCCAGCAGCCACCAGGGGGTTGTTGGGGGCACTGAAGCTTTCTTT
length: 13; V: TRBV12-3/TRBV12-4; J: TRBJ1-1; D: .; size: .; CDR3: CASSLTSGTEAFF; DNA: TGTGCCAGCAGTTTAACCTCGGGCACTGAAGCTTTCTTT
length: 12; V: TRBV10-3; J: TRBJ1-3; D: TRBD1; size: .; CDR3: CAISEGQGAIYF; DNA: TGTGCCATCAGTGAAGGACAGGGTGCCATATATTTT
length: 11; V: TRBV20-1; J: TRBJ2-7; D: .; size: .; CDR3: CSARYSGEQYF; DNA: TGCAGTGCCCGGTACTCGGGCGAGCAGTACTTC
length: 13; V: TRBV12-3/TRBV12-4; J: TRBJ2-7; D: .; size: few; CDR3: CASSLARGLEQYF; DNA: TGTGCCAGCAGTTTAGCGCGGGGACTCGAGCAGTACTTC
length: 14; V: TRBV4-3; J: TRBJ2-1; D: TRBD1; size: .; CDR3: CASSQGTGSNEQFF; DNA: TGCGCCAGCAGCCAAGGGACAGGATCCAATGAGCAGTTCTTC
length: 17; V: TRBV19; J: TRBJ2-5; D: TRBD2; size: .; CDR3: CASSIGAGTSGQETQYF; DNA: TGTGCCAGTAGTATAGGTGCCGGGACTAGCGGCCAAGAGACCCAGTACTTC
length: 13; V: TRBV29-1; J: TRBJ1-2; D: TRBD1; size: .; CDR3: CSGSTGSNYGYTF; DNA: TGCAGCGGGTCGACAGGGTCTAACTATGGCTACACCTTC
length: 14; V: TRBV18; J: TRBJ2-1; D: .; size: once; CDR3: CASSLTLTADEQFF; DNA: TGTGCCAGCTCCCTTACTCTGACTGCGGATGAGCAGTTCTTC
length: 14; V: TRBV15; J: TRBJ2-1; D: .; size: .; CDR3: CATSTGVTYNEQFF; DNA: TGTGCCACCAGCACAGGGGTCACCTACAATGAGCAGTTCTTC